Shown below are 27 T cell receptor beta chains from a single sample sequenced in a study of T-cell reconstitution after alpha-beta-depleted transplantation in children. TCRbeta library preparation incorporated unique molecular identifiers. Each CDR3 protein gets one entry after TCRdb re-called the PCR reads with MiXCR. The sample lists around 250,000 distinct CDR3 sequences, roughly 9.5% occurring once. The material sequenced was PBMCs from the stem cell graft donor, taken from the stem cell graft. The receptors originated from a human donor who donated a stem cell graft to a child with SCID.

The V gene is TRBV20-1, the J gene TRBJ2-1, with 10 bases matching TRBD1. This CDR3 is built from 15 residues. CDR1 is DFQATT and CDR2 is SNEGSKA in the germline V gene (reference sequence). With 7 bases clipped from V and 3 bases from J, the junction kept 9 bases outside the gene matches. CDR3 DNA: TGCAGTGGCCACGGCCGGACAGGGGGCTACAATGAGCAGTTCTTC. This encodes CSGHGRTGGYNEQFF.

Only one count was recorded for this clonotype. The V gene is TRBV12-3 or TRBV12-4, the J gene TRBJ1-1; 7 nucleotides agree with TRBD1. This CDR3 is built from 16 residues. Germline trimming cut 5 bases from V and 4 bases from J; bases unmatched to any gene: 13. This chain's CDR3 is CASSTNRGRGTTEAFF. The CDR3 DNA sequence: TGTGCCAGCAGTACGAACAGGGGAAGGGGGACCACTGAAGCTTTCTTT.

The table lists this clonotype with many counts. The chain links TRBV4-1 to TRBJ2-5; D is perhaps TRBD1 (6 bases). V shed 0 bases and J shed 2 bases, with 16 bases lying between them. This CDR3 is built from 17 residues. CDR1 MGHRA and CDR2 YSYEKL come from the germline V gene. The chain's CDR3 is CASSQDPAGAQQETQYF. For the CDR3, the DNA is TGCGCCAGCAGCCAAGATCCCGCAGGGGCCCAACAAGAGACCCAGTACTTC.

This chain joins TRBV20-1 and TRBJ1-1, with D tentatively TRBD1 (5 bases). Germline V CDR1 and CDR2: DFQATT, SNEGSKA (reference sequence). The CDR3 length is 14 residues. Trimming shortened V by 3 bases and J by 3 bases, and 14 bases separated the two germline ends. The chain's CDR3 is CSARNRDSYTEAFF. CDR3 coding DNA: TGCAGTGCTAGGAACCGGGACTCCTACACTGAAGCTTTCTTT.

The gene calls are TRBV25-1 and TRBJ2-3, with TRBD1 as a possible D gene (6 bases). Trimming took off 7 bases at V and 6 bases at J, with 17 bases between the two ends. Germline V gene sequence: CDR1 MGHDK, CDR2 SYGVNS. The CDR3 runs 14 residues. CDR3 loop: CASTRPRGMDTQYF. The DNA of the CDR3 is TGTGCCAGCACGAGGCCCAGGGGTATGGATACGCAGTATTTT.

This clonotype has just a few counts. For the CDR3, the DNA is TGTGCCAGCAGTGAAGCGCAGGGCAGCTCCTATAATTCACCCCTCCACTTT. Encoded protein: CASSEAQGSSYNSPLHF. V gene TRBV6-1 combines with J gene TRBJ1-6; perhaps TRBD1 as D (5 bases). Between the trimmed V and J ends, which lost 0 bases and 0 bases, there was a span of 9 bases. The CDR3 loop spans 17 amino acids. The germline gives CDR1 MNHNS, CDR2 SASEGT.

The rearrangement joins TRBV13 to TRBJ2-5; 10 nucleotides align to TRBD2. This CDR3 region has 15 residues. The germline CDR1 and CDR2 sequences are PRHDT and FYEKMQ (reference sequence). The V and J ends lost 3 bases and 1 base, in that order; junction bases with no gene match: 2. CDR3 in DNA: TGTGCCAGCAGCTTTAGCGGGGGGACCCAAGAGACCCAGTACTTC. As protein: CASSFSGGTQETQYF.

The sample holds many counts of this clonotype. The chain uses TRBV28 and TRBJ1-1; tentative D call: TRBD1 (5 bases). The CDR3 covers 15 residues. Trimming shortened V by 6 bases and J by 1 base, and 15 bases separated the two germline ends. Looked up from germline, CDR1 is MDHEN and CDR2 is SYDVKM. The CDR3 nucleotides read TGTGCCAGCAGCCCGATTAGGACACCGAACACTGAAGCTTTCTTT. Its translation is CASSPIRTPNTEAFF.

This clonotype was recorded a few times. This chain links TRBV20-1 with TRBJ2-1; no firm D call. Germline V gene lookup returns CDR1 DFQATT and CDR2 SNEGSKA (reference sequence). With 3 bases removed from V and 9 bases from J, the gap between germline ends came to 15 bases. The CDR3 contains 13 residues. CDR3 loop: CSASWAGGGEQFF. The CDR3 DNA reads TGCAGTGCTAGTTGGGCTGGCGGCGGTGAGCAGTTCTTC.

The V call is TRBV10-3, the J call TRBJ1-2, with D possibly matching TRBD1 (5 bases). Germline V gives CDR1 ENHRY, CDR2 SYGVKD. V was cut by 7 bases and J by 2 bases, with 8 bases left in between. The CDR3 is made up of 12 amino acids. The DNA of the CDR3 is TGTGCCATCATGGGGGGGAACTATGGCTACACCTTC. This codes for CAIMGGNYGYTF.

This clonotype has only a few counts. This sequence joins TRBV15 and TRBJ2-3, with D hard to call. Trimming left V 8 bases short and J 2 bases short, with 11 bases between. Germline CDR1 reads LNHNV; CDR2 reads YYDKDF (reference sequence). The length of the CDR3 is 13 residues. In DNA form, the CDR3 reads TGTGCCACCGCCCCCCGAGCCACAGATACGCAGTATTTT. Protein sequence: CATAPRATDTQYF.

The table lists this clonotype with many counts. The J gene is TRBJ2-7, the V gene TRBV9; D perhaps matches TRBD1 (5 bases). This CDR3 contains 14 residues. Germline loops: CDR1 SGDLS, CDR2 YYNGEE. Trimming left V 2 bases short and J 3 bases short, with 12 bases between. The CDR3 DNA is TGTGCCAGCAGCGTTCGGCCAGGGAACTACGAGCAGTACTTC. Protein: CASSVRPGNYEQYF.

This clonotype came up many times. The chain links TRBV5-1 to TRBJ2-4; perhaps D is TRBD1 or TRBD2 (6 bases each). The V and J ends lost 7 bases and 10 bases respectively, with 12 bases between them. This CDR3 region has 11 residues. The germline V gene encodes CDR1 SGHRS and CDR2 YFSETQ. CDR3 coding DNA: TGCGCCAGCGTGGAGGGGGAAATTCAGTACTTC. Its translation: CASVEGEIQYF.

This clonotype was detected only a few times. The chain employs TRBV20-1 and TRBJ2-2; no firm D call. Germline CDR1 DFQATT, CDR2 SNEGSKA (reference sequence). This CDR3 region has 14 residues. V was pared by 0 bases and J by 1 base, with 6 bases between. CDR3 loop: CSAREMGNTGELFF. The CDR3, as DNA: TGCAGTGCTAGAGAAATGGGGAACACCGGGGAGCTGTTTTTT.

The chain employs TRBV5-1 and TRBJ2-5; D is undetermined. Trimming pared 1 base from V and 2 bases from J, leaving 6 bases between. This CDR3 region has 13 residues. Per the germline V gene, CDR1 is SGHRS and CDR2 is YFSETQ. The CDR3 nucleotides are TGCGCCAGCAGCTTGTTCATACAAGAGACCCAGTACTTC. Encoded protein: CASSLFIQETQYF.

Points on this clonotype: One end of the junction is discordant with germline, which a read error may explain. The CDR3 is CSAWSGAPTNTQYF. DNA for the CDR3: TGCAGTGCATGGAGCGGGGCCCCCACAAATACGCAGTATTTT. V usage is TRBV20-1 and J usage is TRBJ2-3; 7 positions agree with TRBD2. Germline CDR1 is DFQATT and CDR2 is SNEGSKA (reference sequence). This CDR3 has 14 residues.

This clonotype showed up many times. The rearrangement uses TRBV6-5 and TRBJ2-3, with D unclear. Trimming stripped 0 bases from V and 6 bases from J, with 13 bases between. The CDR3 spans 15 residues. Germline V gene sequence: CDR1 MNHEY, CDR2 SVGAGI. The CDR3 region has the DNA TGTGCCAGCAGTTACTCCCCCACATATTCCGATACGCAGTATTTT. Its translation is CASSYSPTYSDTQYF.

This clonotype was seen ten or more times. The chain uses TRBV5-5 and TRBJ2-7, with D perhaps matching TRBD2 (5 bases). Germline V gene sequence: CDR1 SGHKS, CDR2 YYEKEE (reference sequence). The CDR3 sequence is 14 residues long. V was cut by 0 bases and J by 3 bases, with 10 bases left in between. The CDR3 bases are TGTGCCAGCAGCTTGGACAGAGGGTTCTACGAGCAGTACTTC. Translation: CASSLDRGFYEQYF.

CDR3: CASRLGDTQYF. The DNA for the CDR3 is TGTGCCAGCAGACTTGGAGATACGCAGTATTTT. The chain joins TRBV11-2 to TRBJ2-3; D gene ambiguous. CDR3 length equals 11 residues. Germline CDR1 SGHAT, CDR2 FQNNGV. Trimming removed 6 bases from V and 5 bases from J, with 6 bases in between.

For the CDR3, the DNA is TGCGCCAGCAGCCCCGGGGGACCAAGCACAGATACGCAGTATTTT. Amino acid sequence: CASSPGGPSTDTQYF. The chain uses TRBV5-1 and TRBJ2-3, with TRBD2 as a possible D gene (6 bases). Germline assignment: CDR1 SGHRS and CDR2 YFSETQ. CDR3 length: 15 residues. The V end lost 4 bases, the J end lost 0 bases, and 12 bases lay between the germline ends.

The sample holds many counts of this clonotype. The chain carries TRBV29-1 and TRBJ1-2, with D unresolved. Germline CDR1 SQVTM, CDR2 ANQGSEA. The CDR3 contains 11 residues. The V end was cut by 4 bases, the J end by 7 bases, with 10 bases between. The CDR3 DNA follows: TGCAGCGTTGTTGACGGGCTTGGCTACACCTTC. It codes for CSVVDGLGYTF.

This clonotype was seen a handful of times. The J gene is TRBJ2-3, the V gene TRBV7-2, with D perhaps TRBD2 (5 bases). This CDR3 has 13 amino acids. Germline V gene sequence: CDR1 SGHTA, CDR2 FQGNSA. V lost 8 bases and J 1 base, leaving 10 bases between the germline ends. The CDR3 reads CASPPRGTDTQYF. In DNA form, the CDR3 reads TGTGCCAGCCCACCGAGGGGCACAGATACGCAGTATTTT.

CDR3 amino acids: CASSLDSAYEQYF. The CDR3 DNA reads as TGCGCCAGCAGTCTCGACTCGGCCTACGAGCAGTACTTC. This chain links TRBV23-1 with TRBJ2-7; D unclear. Being an ORF, TRBV23-1 has a function that is uncertain. The CDR3 has 13 residues. Trimming pared 4 bases from V and 2 bases from J, leaving 9 bases between.

The V call is TRBV5-5, the J call TRBJ1-5; D perhaps matches TRBD1 (5 bases). The CDR3 is made up of 18 amino acids. Per germline, CDR1 SGHKS and CDR2 YYEKEE (reference sequence). Trimming stripped 4 bases from V and 1 base from J, with 21 bases between. CDR3 coding DNA: TGTGCCAGCAGCCCCGAGGGACGAGGAGGGGTGAGCAATCAGCCCCAGCATTTT. It codes for CASSPEGRGGVSNQPQHF.

This clonotype came up many times. The chain has TRBV3-1 and TRBJ1-2; D gene uncertain. The V gene's germline CDR1 is LGHDT and CDR2 YNNKEL (reference sequence). This CDR3 spans 15 amino acids. V was cut by 0 bases and J by 5 bases, with 13 bases left in between. The CDR3 region is CASSQEAHLWYGYTF. For the CDR3, the DNA is TGTGCCAGCAGCCAAGAGGCACACCTTTGGTATGGCTACACCTTC.

This clonotype came up many times. The gene calls are TRBV20-1 and TRBJ1-2; 7 bases fit TRBD1. In germline, CDR1 is DFQATT, CDR2 SNEGSKA (reference sequence). After removal of 0 bases from V and 1 base from J, the junction contained 5 bases not matched to a gene. The CDR3 spans 15 residues. CDR3 DNA: TGCAGTGCTAGAGATGGCAGGGGGGATAACTATGGCTACACCTTC. This encodes CSARDGRGDNYGYTF.

This clonotype was detected only a few times. V is TRBV5-1 and J is TRBJ2-7; D perhaps matches TRBD2 (6 bases). The V end was cut by 4 bases, the J end by 6 bases, with 17 bases between. The CDR3 totals 14 residues. Germline loops: CDR1 SGHRS, CDR2 YFSETQ. CDR3 sequence (DNA): TGCGCCAGCAGCCTGCGGGACCGAAGGACCGAGCAGTACTTC. Residues: CASSLRDRRTEQYF. Full variable domain (rest looked up from reference TRBV5-1 and TRBJ2-7): KAGVTQTPRYLIKTRGQQVTLSCSPISGHRSVSWYQQTPGQGLQFLFEYFSETQRNKGNFPGRFSGRQFSNSRSEMNVSTLELGDSALYLCASSLRDRRTEQYFGPGTRLTVT.